Listed below are T cell receptor beta chains from one sample, sequenced in a study of OX40 agonist ivuxolimab in advanced cancers. Assay: immunoSEQ multiplex PCR; the TCRdb copy retains only in-frame clones and omits some. The sample has tens of thousands of clones, approximately 86% seen once; the top ten hold roughly 2.5%. The material was CD4+ or CD8+ T cells sorted from blood, obtained in a trial of the OX40 agonist ivuxolimab. These receptors were collected from an adult with an advanced solid tumor such as melanoma, head and neck, liver or kidney cancer. CDR3s include the opening cysteine and the closing phenylalanine or tryptophan. D genes are given only for firm matches. The size field is filled for only some rows; it gives once, few, many or a size class.

abundance: -; j_gene: TRBJ2-7; v_gene: TRBV7-6; len: 13; d_gene: -; CDR3aa: CASSLGGTYEQYF; CDR3nt: TGTGCCAGCAGCCTAGGAGGGACCTACGAGCAGTACTTC
abundance: few; j_gene: TRBJ1-1; v_gene: TRBV18; len: 13; d_gene: -; CDR3aa: CASSRSENTEAFF; CDR3nt: TGTGCCAGCTCACGTTCGGAGAACACTGAAGCTTTCTTT
abundance: -; j_gene: TRBJ1-1; v_gene: TRBV7-9; len: 11; d_gene: -; CDR3aa: CASQGNTEAFF; CDR3nt: TGTGCCAGTCAGGGGAACACTGAAGCTTTCTTT
abundance: -; j_gene: TRBJ2-3; v_gene: TRBV10-3; len: 13; d_gene: -; CDR3aa: CAISSGGEDTQYF; CDR3nt: TGTGCCATCAGTTCAGGGGGGGAGGATACGCAGTATTTT
abundance: -; j_gene: TRBJ1-2; v_gene: TRBV6-5; len: 13; d_gene: TRBD1; CDR3aa: CASSPGRGEGYTF; CDR3nt: TGTGCCAGCAGCCCCGGCAGGGGGGAAGGCTACACCTTC
abundance: -; j_gene: TRBJ2-1; v_gene: TRBV7-9; len: 13; d_gene: -; CDR3aa: CASSFGEYNEQFF; CDR3nt: TGTGCCAGCAGCTTCGGAGAATACAATGAGCAGTTCTTC
abundance: -; j_gene: TRBJ2-2; v_gene: TRBV5-4; len: 15; d_gene: TRBD1; CDR3aa: CASSPQGALTGELFF; CDR3nt: TGTGCCAGCAGTCCACAGGGGGCGCTCACCGGGGAGCTGTTTTTT
abundance: once; j_gene: TRBJ2-5; v_gene: TRBV2; len: 12; d_gene: TRBD2; CDR3aa: CASCSGAETQYF; CDR3nt: TGTGCCAGCTGTAGCGGGGCTGAGACCCAGTACTTC
abundance: -; j_gene: TRBJ2-7; v_gene: TRBV4-1; len: 16; d_gene: -; CDR3aa: CASSQGRRVGDYEQYF; CDR3nt: TGCGCCAGCAGCCAAGGCCGCAGGGTCGGAGACTACGAGCAGTACTTC
abundance: -; j_gene: TRBJ1-4; v_gene: TRBV28; len: 11; d_gene: -; CDR3aa: CASSLRVGLFF; CDR3nt: TGTGCCAGCAGTCTTAGGGTTGGGCTGTTTTTT
abundance: -; j_gene: TRBJ1-6; v_gene: TRBV5-4; len: 15; d_gene: -; CDR3aa: CASSTDGQKNSPLHF; CDR3nt: TGTGCCAGCAGCACCGATGGACAGAAAAATTCACCCCTCCACTTT
abundance: -; j_gene: TRBJ1-3; v_gene: TRBV7-3; len: 15; d_gene: -; CDR3aa: CASSLGTLSRNTIYF; CDR3nt: TGTGCCAGCAGCCTAGGGACGCTCTCGAGAAACACCATATATTTT
abundance: -; j_gene: TRBJ2-2; v_gene: TRBV11-3; len: 14; d_gene: -; CDR3aa: CASSFGGAGGELFF; CDR3nt: TGTGCCAGCAGCTTTGGGGGCGCAGGCGGGGAGCTGTTTTTT
abundance: -; j_gene: TRBJ1-1; v_gene: TRBV10-2; len: 13; d_gene: -; CDR3aa: CATTIDGAEGAFF; CDR3nt: TGCGCCACCACCATAGACGGTGCGGAAGGGGCTTTCTTT
abundance: -; j_gene: TRBJ2-3; v_gene: TRBV30; len: 16; d_gene: -; CDR3aa: CAFKTSRNSYTDTQYF; CDR3nt: TGTGCCTTTAAAACTTCTCGGAACAGCTACACAGATACGCAGTATTTT
abundance: -; j_gene: TRBJ1-3; v_gene: TRBV21-1; len: 15; d_gene: -; CDR3aa: CASSKGDGRGNTIYF; CDR3nt: TGTGCCAGCAGCAAAGGAGATGGTAGGGGAAACACCATATATTTT
abundance: -; j_gene: TRBJ1-4; v_gene: TRBV7-9; len: 13; d_gene: TRBD1; CDR3aa: CASSRGTGEKLFF; CDR3nt: TGTGCCAGCAGCCGAGGGACAGGTGAAAAACTGTTTTTT
abundance: -; j_gene: TRBJ2-2; v_gene: TRBV18; len: 14; d_gene: TRBD1; CDR3aa: CASSSGQEAGELFF; CDR3nt: TGTGCCAGCTCATCCGGACAGGAGGCCGGGGAGCTGTTTTTT
abundance: few; j_gene: TRBJ1-1; v_gene: TRBV9; len: 15; d_gene: TRBD1; CDR3aa: CASSSSGTGFTEAFF; CDR3nt: TGTGCCAGCAGCTCATCCGGGACAGGGTTTACTGAAGCTTTCTTT
abundance: -; j_gene: TRBJ2-5; v_gene: TRBV6-1; len: 13; d_gene: -; CDR3aa: CASSGLNQETQYF; CDR3nt: TGTGCCAGCAGCGGACTCAACCAAGAGACCCAGTACTTC
abundance: -; j_gene: TRBJ2-1; v_gene: TRBV9; len: 16; d_gene: TRBD1; CDR3aa: CASSVEEDRGDNEQFF; CDR3nt: TGTGCCAGCAGCGTAGAGGAGGACAGGGGAGACAATGAGCAGTTCTTC
abundance: -; j_gene: TRBJ1-5; v_gene: TRBV18; len: 15; d_gene: -; CDR3aa: CASSPSLEVPGPQHF; CDR3nt: TGTGCCAGCTCACCGTCGTTAGAGGTTCCGGGGCCCCAGCATTTT
abundance: -; j_gene: TRBJ1-1; v_gene: TRBV6-5; len: 13; d_gene: -; CDR3aa: CASSYQGRGEAFF; CDR3nt: TGTGCCAGCAGTTACCAGGGCCGAGGTGAAGCTTTCTTT
abundance: -; j_gene: TRBJ1-4; v_gene: TRBV29-1; len: 13; d_gene: TRBD1; CDR3aa: CSVAQQGGEKLFF; CDR3nt: TGCAGCGTTGCCCAACAGGGGGGTGAAAAACTGTTTTTT
abundance: -; j_gene: TRBJ1-1; v_gene: TRBV5-1; len: 15; d_gene: -; CDR3aa: CASSKGEQWNTEAFF; CDR3nt: TGCGCCAGCTCAAAAGGGGAACAGTGGAACACTGAAGCTTTCTTT
abundance: -; j_gene: TRBJ1-6; v_gene: TRBV2; len: 14; d_gene: TRBD1; CDR3aa: CASSPGTAHSPLHF; CDR3nt: TGTGCCAGCAGTCCCGGGACAGCCCATTCACCCCTCCACTTT
abundance: -; j_gene: TRBJ2-2; v_gene: TRBV10-3; len: 14; d_gene: -; CDR3aa: CAISERADTGELFF; CDR3nt: TGTGCCATCAGTGAGAGGGCGGACACCGGGGAGCTGTTTTTT
abundance: -; j_gene: TRBJ1-3; v_gene: TRBV6-6; len: 13; d_gene: -; CDR3aa: CASSLVDGATIYF; CDR3nt: TGTGCCAGCAGCCTGGTGGACGGTGCCACCATATATTTT
abundance: -; j_gene: TRBJ2-7; v_gene: TRBV5-1; len: 13; d_gene: -; CDR3aa: CASSPLQSYEQYF; CDR3nt: TGCGCCAGCAGTCCGTTGCAGTCCTACGAGCAGTACTTC
abundance: -; j_gene: TRBJ1-5; v_gene: TRBV5-6; len: 15; d_gene: -; CDR3aa: CASSLRRHSNQPQHF; CDR3nt: TGTGCCAGCAGCTTGCGGAGACATAGCAATCAGCCCCAGCATTTT
abundance: -; j_gene: TRBJ1-3; v_gene: TRBV28; len: 15; d_gene: -; CDR3aa: CASITGSDSGNTIYF; CDR3nt: TGTGCCAGCATCACAGGGTCCGACTCTGGAAACACCATATATTTT
abundance: once; j_gene: TRBJ2-6; v_gene: TRBV19; len: 15; d_gene: -; CDR3aa: CASNPQGTGANVLTF; CDR3nt: TGTGCCAGTAATCCTCAGGGGACTGGGGCCAACGTCCTGACTTTC
abundance: -; j_gene: TRBJ2-3; v_gene: TRBV7-6; len: 15; d_gene: -; CDR3aa: CASSLGTLRRDTQYF; CDR3nt: TGTGCCAGCAGCTTAGGTACACTACGAAGAGATACGCAGTATTTT
abundance: -; j_gene: TRBJ2-1; v_gene: TRBV11-3; len: 12; d_gene: -; CDR3aa: CASSLVMEEQFF; CDR3nt: TGTGCCAGCAGCTTAGTTATGGAGGAGCAGTTCTTC
abundance: -; j_gene: TRBJ1-1; v_gene: TRBV19; len: 13; d_gene: -; CDR3aa: CASSSTAFTEAFF; CDR3nt: TGTGCCAGTAGTAGTACAGCGTTCACTGAAGCTTTCTTT
abundance: -; j_gene: TRBJ2-6; v_gene: TRBV6-5; len: 14; d_gene: -; CDR3aa: CASSVDSGANVLTF; CDR3nt: TGTGCCAGCAGTGTAGACTCTGGGGCCAACGTCCTGACTTTC
abundance: once; j_gene: TRBJ1-1; v_gene: TRBV6-6; len: 15; d_gene: -; CDR3aa: CASSSSVRLNTEAFF; CDR3nt: TGTGCCAGCAGTTCCTCTGTTCGGTTGAACACTGAAGCTTTCTTT
abundance: -; j_gene: TRBJ2-7; v_gene: TRBV6-1; len: 15; d_gene: -; CDR3aa: CASSGQGRWAYEQYF; CDR3nt: TGTGCCAGCAGTGGCCAAGGCCGTTGGGCTTACGAGCAGTACTTC
abundance: -; j_gene: TRBJ2-7; v_gene: TRBV2; len: 14; d_gene: TRBD1; CDR3aa: CASSERTGVGEQYF; CDR3nt: TGTGCCAGCAGTGAAAGGACAGGGGTTGGCGAGCAGTACTTC
abundance: -; j_gene: TRBJ2-2; v_gene: TRBV7-2; len: 17; d_gene: -; CDR3aa: CASSSPPGSANTGELFF; CDR3nt: TGTGCCAGCAGCTCTCCCCCCGGATCGGCGAACACCGGGGAGCTGTTTTTT
abundance: -; j_gene: TRBJ1-2; v_gene: TRBV2; len: 14; d_gene: -; CDR3aa: CASSPNDSTYGYTF; CDR3nt: TGTGCCAGCAGCCCCAACGACAGCACCTATGGCTACACCTTC
abundance: -; j_gene: TRBJ1-1; v_gene: TRBV6-1; len: 15; d_gene: TRBD1; CDR3aa: CASTPRDRSNTEAFF; CDR3nt: TGTGCCAGCACCCCCCGGGACAGGTCGAACACTGAAGCTTTCTTT